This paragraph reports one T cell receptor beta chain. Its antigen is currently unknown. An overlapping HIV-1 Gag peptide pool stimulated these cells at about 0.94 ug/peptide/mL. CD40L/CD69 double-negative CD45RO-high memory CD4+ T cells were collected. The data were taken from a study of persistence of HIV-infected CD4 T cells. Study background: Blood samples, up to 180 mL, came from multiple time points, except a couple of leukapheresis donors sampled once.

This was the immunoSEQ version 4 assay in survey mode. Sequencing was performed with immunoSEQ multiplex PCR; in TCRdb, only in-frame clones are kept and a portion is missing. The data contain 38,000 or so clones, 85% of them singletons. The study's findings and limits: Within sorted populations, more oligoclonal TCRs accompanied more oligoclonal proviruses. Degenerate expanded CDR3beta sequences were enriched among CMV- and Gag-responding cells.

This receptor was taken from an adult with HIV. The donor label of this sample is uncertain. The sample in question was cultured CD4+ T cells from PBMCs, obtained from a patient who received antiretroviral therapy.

The CDR3 here is CASSLAVQGTGELFF. CDR3 coding DNA: TGCGCCAGCAGCTTGGCGGTCCAGGGCACCGGGGAGCTGTTTTTT. This chain uses TRBV5-1 with TRBJ2-2; TRBD1 might be the D (5 bases). Germline V gives CDR1 SGHRS, CDR2 YFSETQ. Trimming pared 0 bases from V and 4 bases from J, leaving 10 bases between. The CDR3 contains 15 residues. Based on the CDR3 plus reference TRBV5-1 and TRBJ2-2, the full variable domain is KAGVTQTPRYLIKTRGQQVTLSCSPISGHRSVSWYQQTPGQGLQFLFEYFSETQRNKGNFPGRFSGRQFSNSRSEMNVSTLELGDSALYLCASSLAVQGTGELFFGEGSRLTVL.